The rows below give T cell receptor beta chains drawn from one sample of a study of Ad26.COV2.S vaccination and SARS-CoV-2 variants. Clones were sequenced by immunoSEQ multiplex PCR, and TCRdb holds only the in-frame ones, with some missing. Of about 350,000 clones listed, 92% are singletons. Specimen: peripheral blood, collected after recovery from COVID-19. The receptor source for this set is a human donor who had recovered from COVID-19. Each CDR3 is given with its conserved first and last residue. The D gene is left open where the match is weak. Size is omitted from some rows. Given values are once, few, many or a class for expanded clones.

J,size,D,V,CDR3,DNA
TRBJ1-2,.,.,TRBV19,CASSIVSLDGYTF,TGTGCCAGTAGTATTGTCAGTCTTGATGGCTACACCTTC
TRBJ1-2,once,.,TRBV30,CAWSDWRDLNPSTF,TGTGCCTGGAGTGATTGGCGGGATCTAAACCCAAGCACCTTC
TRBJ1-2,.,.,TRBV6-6,CASSYMSGYTF,TGTGCCAGCAGTTACATGAGTGGCTACACCTTC
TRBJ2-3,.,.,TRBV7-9,CASSTSRGAQDTQYF,TGTGCCAGCAGCACCTCCAGGGGGGCCCAAGATACGCAGTATTTT
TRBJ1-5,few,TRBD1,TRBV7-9,CASSLVGTGPQPQHF,TGTGCCAGCAGCTTAGTCGGGACAGGCCCTCAGCCCCAGCATTTT
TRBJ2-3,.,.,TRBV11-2,CASRSSTDTQYF,TGTGCCAGCAGGTCTAGCACAGATACGCAGTATTTT
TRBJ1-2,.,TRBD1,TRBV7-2,CASSLLTGGYGYTF,TGTGCCAGCAGCTTACTGACAGGGGGCTATGGCTACACCTTC
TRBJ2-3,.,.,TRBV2,CASSEWGTGEDTQYF,TGTGCCAGCAGTGAATGGGGGACTGGGGAAGATACGCAGTATTTT
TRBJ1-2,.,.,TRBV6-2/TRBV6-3,CASSSPAEMGGYTF,TGTGCCAGCAGTTCTCCGGCCGAAATGGGTGGCTACACCTTC
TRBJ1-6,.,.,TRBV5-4,CASSLERGQNSPLHF,TGTGCCAGCAGCTTGGAGCGGGGGCAGAATTCACCCCTCCACTTT
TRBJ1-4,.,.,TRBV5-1,CASSLGWTNEKLFF,TGCGCCAGCAGCTTGGGGTGGACTAATGAAAAACTGTTTTTT
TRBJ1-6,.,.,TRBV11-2,CASSLARGYNSPLHF,TGTGCCAGCAGCTTGGCCAGGGGCTATAATTCACCCCTCCACTTT
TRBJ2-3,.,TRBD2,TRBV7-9,CASSLVSGGADTQYF,TGTGCCAGCAGCTTAGTGAGCGGGGGGGCCGATACGCAGTATTTT
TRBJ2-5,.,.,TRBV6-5,CASSYSSGSKTQYF,TGTGCCAGCAGTTACTCCTCGGGGTCCAAGACCCAGTACTTC
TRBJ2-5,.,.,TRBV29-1,CSVVPESGETQYF,TGCAGCGTTGTACCGGAGTCGGGGGAGACCCAGTACTTC
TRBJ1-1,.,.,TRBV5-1,CASSLAELAEGEAFF,TGCGCCAGCAGCTTGGCCGAGTTGGCAGAGGGTGAAGCTTTCTTT
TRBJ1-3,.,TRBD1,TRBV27,CASRPGTGVGNTIYF,TGTGCCAGCAGGCCCGGGACAGGGGTCGGAAACACCATATATTTT
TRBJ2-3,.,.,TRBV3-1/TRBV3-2,CASSRTIAGGRNTDTQYF,TGTGCCAGCAGCCGTACGATCGCCGGGGGGCGCAACACAGATACGCAGTATTTT
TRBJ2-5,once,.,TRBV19,CASGLETQYF,TGTGCCAGTGGACTTGAGACCCAGTACTTC
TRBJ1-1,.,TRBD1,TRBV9,CASSGRTGKNTEAFF,TGTGCCAGCAGCGGACGGACAGGGAAGAACACTGAAGCTTTCTTT
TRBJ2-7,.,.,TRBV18,CASSLEGEGNYEQYF,TGTGCCAGCTCCCTTGAGGGGGAAGGCAACTACGAGCAGTACTTC
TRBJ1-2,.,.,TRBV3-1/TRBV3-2,CASSQDLGHINYGYTF,TGTGCCAGCAGCCAAGATTTGGGGCATATTAACTATGGCTACACCTTC
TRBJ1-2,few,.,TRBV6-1,CASSEAAYGYTF,TGTGCCAGCAGTGAAGCAGCCTATGGCTACACCTTC
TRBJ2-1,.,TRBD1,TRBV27,CASSGDRVNEQFF,TGTGCCAGCAGCGGGGACAGAGTTAATGAGCAGTTCTTC
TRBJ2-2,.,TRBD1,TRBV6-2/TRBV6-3,CASSYRRGQYGELFF,TGTGCCAGCAGTTACAGAAGGGGGCAATACGGGGAGCTGTTTTTT
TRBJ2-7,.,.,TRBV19,CASSIAGTGVSEQYF,TGTGCCAGTAGTATAGCTGGAACGGGGGTCAGCGAGCAGTACTTC
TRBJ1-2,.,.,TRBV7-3,CASSVLPGGNYGYTF,TGTGCCAGCAGCGTCCTCCCGGGTGGTAACTATGGCTACACCTTC
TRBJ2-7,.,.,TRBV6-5,CATQGTAGVGSEQYF,TGTGCCACGCAGGGGACAGCGGGGGTGGGGAGCGAGCAGTACTTC
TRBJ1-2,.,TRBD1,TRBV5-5,CASSADRTYGYTF,TGTGCCAGCAGCGCGGACAGGACCTATGGCTACACCTTC